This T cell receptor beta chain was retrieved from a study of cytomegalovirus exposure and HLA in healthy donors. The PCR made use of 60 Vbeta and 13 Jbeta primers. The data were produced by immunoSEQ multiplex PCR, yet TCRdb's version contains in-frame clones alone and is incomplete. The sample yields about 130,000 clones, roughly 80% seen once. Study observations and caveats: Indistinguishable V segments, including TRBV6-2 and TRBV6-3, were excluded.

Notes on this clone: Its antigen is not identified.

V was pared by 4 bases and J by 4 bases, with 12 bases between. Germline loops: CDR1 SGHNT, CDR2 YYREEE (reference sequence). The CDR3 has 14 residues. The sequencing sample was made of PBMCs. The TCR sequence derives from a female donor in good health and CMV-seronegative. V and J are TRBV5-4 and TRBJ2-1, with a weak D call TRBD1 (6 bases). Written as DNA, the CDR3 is TGTGCCAGCAGCGTACAACAGGGTTACAATGAGCAGTTCTTC. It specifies CASSVQQGYNEQFF.